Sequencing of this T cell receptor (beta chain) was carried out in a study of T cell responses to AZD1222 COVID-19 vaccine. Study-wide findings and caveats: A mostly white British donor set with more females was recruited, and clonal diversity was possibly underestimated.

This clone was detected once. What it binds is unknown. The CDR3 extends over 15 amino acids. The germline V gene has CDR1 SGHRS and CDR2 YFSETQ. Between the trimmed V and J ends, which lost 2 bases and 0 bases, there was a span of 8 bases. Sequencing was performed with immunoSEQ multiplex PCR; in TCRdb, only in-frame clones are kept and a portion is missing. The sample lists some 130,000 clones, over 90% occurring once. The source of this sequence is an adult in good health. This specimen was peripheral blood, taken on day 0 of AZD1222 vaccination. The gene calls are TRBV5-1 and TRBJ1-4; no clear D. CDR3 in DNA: TGCGCCAGCAGCTTAAAGCCTGCAACTAATGAAAAACTGTTTTTT. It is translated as CASSLKPATNEKLFF.